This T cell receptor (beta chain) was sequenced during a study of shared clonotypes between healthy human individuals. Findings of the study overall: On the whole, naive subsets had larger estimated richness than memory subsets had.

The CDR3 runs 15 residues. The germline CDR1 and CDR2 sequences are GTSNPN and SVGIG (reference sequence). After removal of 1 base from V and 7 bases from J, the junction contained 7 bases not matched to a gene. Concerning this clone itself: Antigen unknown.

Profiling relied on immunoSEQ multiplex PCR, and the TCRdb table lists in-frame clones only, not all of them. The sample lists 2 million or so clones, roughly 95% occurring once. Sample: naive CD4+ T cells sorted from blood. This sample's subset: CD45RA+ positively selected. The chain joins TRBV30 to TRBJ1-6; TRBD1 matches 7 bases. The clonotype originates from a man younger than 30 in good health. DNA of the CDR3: TGTGCCTGGAGTGATAGGACAGGCCTAAATTCACCCCTCCACTTT. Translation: CAWSDRTGLNSPLHF.